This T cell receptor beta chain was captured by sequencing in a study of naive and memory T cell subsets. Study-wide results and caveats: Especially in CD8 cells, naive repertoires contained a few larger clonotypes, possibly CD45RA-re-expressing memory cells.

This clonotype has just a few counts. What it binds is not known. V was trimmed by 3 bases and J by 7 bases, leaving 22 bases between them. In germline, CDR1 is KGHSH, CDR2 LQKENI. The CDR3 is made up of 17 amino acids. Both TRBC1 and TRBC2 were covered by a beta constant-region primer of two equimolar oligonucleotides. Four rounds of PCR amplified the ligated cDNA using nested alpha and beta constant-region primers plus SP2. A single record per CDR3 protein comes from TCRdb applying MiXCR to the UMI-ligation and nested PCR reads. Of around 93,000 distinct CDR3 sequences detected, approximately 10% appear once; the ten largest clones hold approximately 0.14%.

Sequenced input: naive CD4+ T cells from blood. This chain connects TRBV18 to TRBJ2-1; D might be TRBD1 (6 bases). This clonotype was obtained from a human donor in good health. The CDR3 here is CASSPLGQPRSGNEQFF. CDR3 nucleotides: TGTGCCAGCTCACCTTTAGGACAGCCCAGGAGTGGGAATGAGCAGTTCTTC.